The rows below give T cell receptor beta chains drawn from one sample of a study of blood T cell repertoires in COVID-19. Data came from immunoSEQ multiplex PCR; TCRdb stores just in-frame clones and leaves some out. The sample gives 490,000 or so clones, around 85% of which show up once; approximately 8% is in the top ten. The sample was PBMCs or T cells enriched from blood (not recorded which). The receptor source for this set is an older woman who had recovered from COVID-19. The CDR3 runs from the conserved cysteine through the conserved F or W. The D gene is left open where the match is weak. Size tells how often a clone was seen (once, few, many) or the class of an expanded clone, and some rows leave it out.

TRBV6-5	.	TRBJ1-4	.	CASSPPGAAEKLFF	TGTGCCAGCAGCCCCCCAGGGGCGGCAGAAAAACTGTTTTTT
TRBV7-9	TRBD1	TRBJ2-1	.	CASSLAGGSSVMFF	TGTGCCAGCAGCTTGGCAGGGGGATCCTCCGTTATGTTCTTC
TRBV6-5	.	TRBJ1-6	.	CASSYVDRTPLHF	TGTGCCAGCAGTTACGTCGACAGAACACCCCTCCACTTT
TRBV18	.	TRBJ1-5	.	CASSPKGLNQPQHF	TGTGCCAGCTCACCTAAGGGACTCAATCAGCCCCAGCATTTT
TRBV5-4	.	TRBJ1-2	few	CASSPAGEGYTF	TGTGCCAGCAGCCCGGCAGGGGAGGGCTACACCTTC
TRBV6-2/TRBV6-3	TRBD2	TRBJ2-7	.	CASSYGLAGYYEQYF	TGTGCCAGCAGTTACGGGCTAGCGGGGTACTACGAGCAGTACTTC
TRBV15	.	TRBJ2-2	.	CATSRAFGTGELFF	TGTGCCACCAGCAGAGCTTTCGGTACCGGGGAGCTGTTTTTT
TRBV7-2	.	TRBJ2-3	.	CASRSQSTDTQYF	TGTGCCAGCAGATCACAGAGCACAGATACGCAGTATTTT
TRBV27	TRBD2	TRBJ2-1	.	CASSPLGLARHNSYNEQFF	TGTGCCAGCAGCCCTCTTGGACTAGCGAGACATAACTCCTACAATGAGCAGTTCTTC
TRBV5-6	.	TRBJ1-4	.	CASSTGGGTTNEKLFF	TGTGCCAGCAGCACGGGGGGTGGCACAACTAATGAAAAACTGTTTTTT
TRBV7-9	.	TRBJ2-7	.	CASSPLGRGGAPYEQYF	TGTGCCAGCAGCCCGCTTGGGAGGGGGGGTGCCCCCTACGAGCAGTACTTC
TRBV9	.	TRBJ2-1	once	CASSVRDYNEQFF	TGTGCCAGCAGCGTACGGGACTACAATGAGCAGTTCTTC
TRBV27	.	TRBJ1-1	.	CASISGLWNTEAFF	TGTGCCAGCATCTCGGGACTCTGGAACACTGAAGCTTTCTTT
TRBV2	.	TRBJ2-3	.	CASSEAPTHSDTQYF	TGTGCCAGCAGTGAGGCGCCGACTCACTCAGATACGCAGTATTTT
TRBV2	TRBD1	TRBJ2-2	.	CASSGQGGTGELFF	TGTGCCAGCAGTGGACAGGGGGGGACCGGGGAGCTGTTTTTT
TRBV11-2	.	TRBJ1-5	.	CASSLSGDQPQHF	TGTGCCAGCAGCTTGAGCGGGGATCAGCCCCAGCATTTT
TRBV6-5	.	TRBJ1-2	.	CASMDSFYGYTF	TGTGCCAGCATGGACAGTTTTTATGGCTACACCTTC
TRBV5-4	TRBD1	TRBJ2-1	.	CASSSTGSSEQFF	TGTGCCAGCAGCTCGACAGGGAGTAGTGAGCAGTTCTTC
TRBV10-2	TRBD2	TRBJ2-3	.	CASSPRSGVADTQYF	TGCGCCAGCAGTCCAAGGAGCGGGGTGGCAGATACGCAGTATTTT
TRBV4-1	TRBD2	TRBJ2-7	.	CASSQEITSGAAGYEQYF	TGCGCCAGCAGCCAAGAAATAACTAGCGGGGCCGCCGGATACGAGCAGTACTTC
TRBV10-2	TRBD2	TRBJ2-7	.	CASSTSGGAGEQYF	TGCGCCAGCTCTACTAGCGGGGGGGCCGGAGAGCAGTACTTC
TRBV2	.	TRBJ1-1	.	CASSEGFIQGNTEAFF	TGTGCCAGCAGTGAAGGTTTTATACAGGGGAACACTGAAGCTTTCTTT
TRBV3-1/TRBV3-2	.	TRBJ2-3	once	CASTGKADTQYF	TGTGCCAGTACAGGGAAGGCAGATACGCAGTATTTT
TRBV5-1	.	TRBJ1-3	few	CASRQDSGNTIYF	TGCGCCAGCAGGCAGGACTCTGGAAACACCATATATTTT
TRBV5-1	TRBD1	TRBJ1-3	.	CASSRDSWTGNTIYF	TGCGCCAGCAGCAGGGACAGTTGGACTGGAAACACCATATATTTT
TRBV7-9	.	TRBJ1-4	.	CASSFDSNEKLFF	TGTGCCAGCAGCTTTGACAGCAATGAAAAACTGTTTTTT
TRBV6-5	.	TRBJ1-1	.	CASSYLTPRHFF	TGTGCCAGCAGTTACCTAACCCCTAGGCATTTCTTT
TRBV19	.	TRBJ2-1	.	CASSTGTQYNEQFF	TGTGCCAGTAGTACCGGGACTCAATACAATGAGCAGTTCTTC
TRBV18	TRBD1	TRBJ2-2	few	CASSPRTGVDTGELFF	TGTGCCAGCTCACCAAGGACAGGGGTGGACACCGGGGAGCTGTTTTTT
TRBV18	.	TRBJ1-1	.	CASSVDSLNTEAFF	TGTGCCAGCTCTGTCGACAGCCTGAACACTGAAGCTTTCTTT
TRBV9	TRBD2	TRBJ2-3	.	CASSLRLADPTDTQYF	TGTGCCAGCAGCTTGCGACTAGCGGACCCCACAGATACGCAGTATTTT
TRBV30	TRBD1	TRBJ1-5	.	CAWSEGQGAGQPQHF	TGTGCCTGGAGTGAGGGACAGGGGGCCGGTCAGCCCCAGCATTTT
TRBV25-1	TRBD1	TRBJ1-1	.	CASSSRQGYGTEAFF	TGTGCCAGCAGCTCTAGACAGGGATACGGCACTGAAGCTTTCTTT
TRBV5-1	TRBD1	TRBJ2-2	.	CASGGQANTGELFF	TGCGCCAGCGGGGGACAGGCGAACACCGGGGAGCTGTTTTTT
TRBV4-1	TRBD2	TRBJ2-1	.	CASSRGGYSYNEQFF	TGCGCCAGCAGCCGCGGGGGTTACTCCTACAATGAGCAGTTCTTC
TRBV5-1	TRBD2	TRBJ2-1	.	CASSRGTSYNEQFF	TGCGCCAGCAGCCGCGGGACTAGCTACAATGAGCAGTTCTTC
TRBV7-9	TRBD1	TRBJ1-2	.	CASSSQGALGGYTF	TGTGCCAGCAGCTCACAGGGGGCTTTGGGTGGCTACACCTTC
TRBV6-5	TRBD1	TRBJ1-6	.	CASSYSTGPNSPLHF	TGTGCCAGCAGTTACTCGACAGGGCCAAATTCACCCCTCCACTTT
TRBV14	.	TRBJ1-1	.	CASSIMNTEAFF	TGTGCCAGCAGCATTATGAACACTGAAGCTTTCTTT
TRBV30	.	TRBJ2-7	.	CAWSVLGNSYEQYF	TGTGCCTGGAGTGTACTTGGTAATTCCTACGAGCAGTACTTC
TRBV29-1	.	TRBJ2-3	.	CSAMRDTDTQYF	TGCAGCGCGATGAGGGACACAGATACGCAGTATTTT
TRBV11-2	.	TRBJ1-4	.	CASSLDRAGELEKLFF	TGTGCCAGCAGCTTAGATAGGGCAGGGGAGCTTGAAAAACTGTTTTTT
TRBV7-2	.	TRBJ1-4	.	CASSLWGANEKLFF	TGTGCCAGCAGCTTATGGGGGGCTAATGAAAAACTGTTTTTT
TRBV30	.	TRBJ2-3	.	CAWSRQAGGDTQYF	TGTGCCTGGAGCAGGCAAGCCGGCGGGGATACGCAGTATTTT
TRBV19	.	TRBJ1-6	.	CASSIGDSYNSPLHF	TGTGCCAGTAGTATCGGGGACTCCTATAATTCACCCCTCCACTTT
TRBV7-2	.	TRBJ2-3	.	CASSLFGGGTDTQYF	TGTGCCAGCAGCTTATTTGGTGGAGGGACAGATACGCAGTATTTT
TRBV2	.	TRBJ1-1	.	CASQQVRTEAFF	TGTGCCAGCCAACAGGTGCGGACTGAAGCTTTCTTT
TRBV19	TRBD1	TRBJ1-5	.	CASSITTGGGQPQHF	TGTGCCAGTAGTATAACAACAGGGGGCGGTCAGCCCCAGCATTTT
TRBV14	TRBD1	TRBJ1-5	.	CASSQGPDRVDPANQPQHF	TGTGCCAGCAGCCAAGGTCCGGACAGGGTCGACCCCGCAAATCAGCCCCAGCATTTT
TRBV11-2	.	TRBJ2-7	.	CASSLAPGVAYEQYF	TGTGCCAGCAGCTTAGCCCCGGGGGTGGCCTACGAGCAGTACTTC
TRBV9	.	TRBJ1-1	.	CASSIGEGLTEAFF	TGTGCCAGCAGCATCGGGGAGGGACTCACTGAAGCTTTCTTT
TRBV7-2	.	TRBJ1-6	.	CASSLDGLAEINSPLHF	TGTGCCAGCAGCTTAGACGGGTTGGCAGAAATCAATTCACCCCTCCACTTT
TRBV29-1	.	TRBJ1-1	.	CSGRTANTEAFF	TGCAGCGGTCGGACAGCGAACACTGAAGCTTTCTTT
TRBV5-1	TRBD2	TRBJ2-3	.	CASSSGGTRGLSTDTQYF	TGCGCCAGCAGCTCGGGCGGGACTAGGGGGTTGAGCACAGATACGCAGTATTTT
TRBV27	TRBD1	TRBJ1-1	.	CASRLGQAPNTEAFF	TGTGCCAGCAGGCTTGGACAGGCCCCGAACACTGAAGCTTTCTTT
TRBV18	.	TRBJ1-2	.	CASSPSAGPGGYTF	TGTGCCAGCTCACCATCCGCCGGCCCAGGTGGCTACACCTTC